Given below is one T cell receptor (beta chain) in context. The antigen is not known. Indicated time point: pretreatment peripheral blood. Patients each gave 1 to 8 samples, pretreatment and on-treatment. Produced via immunoSEQ multiplex PCR; TCRdb's table is partial and in-frame only. Altogether 35,000 to 40,000 clones are present, 85% being singletons, with the ten largest covering roughly 15%. The data were obtained in a study of PD-L1 blockade in urothelial cancer. On the study more broadly: It was around 2014 that patients started atezolizumab at 1,200 mg intravenously every 3 weeks.

The study, taken as a whole, reports: The study found that durable-benefit patients expanded tumor-associated blood clones more at 3 weeks.

V trimming: 1 base; J trimming: 6 bases; junction bases outside the gene matches: 12. CDR3 length: 16 amino acids. CDR1 and CDR2 (germline): MNHNS, SASEGT. J is TRBJ2-7 and V is TRBV6-1; 7 bases map to TRBD2. The sequence derives from a man older than 75 with urothelial cancer. This material consisted of PBMCs, taken around atezolizumab (anti-PD-L1) treatment. The CDR3 DNA reads TGTGCCAGCAGTGAAGGCGGACTCGGATGGGGGGGCGAGCAGTACTTC. Amino acid sequence: CASSEGGLGWGGEQYF.